A single sample gave rise to the 4 T cell receptor beta chains below, sequenced in a study of blood T cell repertoires in COVID-19. Assay: immunoSEQ multiplex PCR; the TCRdb copy retains only in-frame clones and omits some. The sample includes under 200,000 clones, more than 80% of them seen just once. Sample: peripheral blood. The receptors derive from a man aged 50 to 60 with acute or convalescent COVID-19.

J is TRBJ2-2 and V is TRBV10-2, with 14 positions matching TRBD2. Trimming cost V 6 bases and J 8 bases; bases outside gene matches: 5. The CDR3 consists of 15 residues. Germline-derived CDR1 and CDR2 are WSHSY and SAAADI. CDR3 residues: CASRRTSGRTGELFF. CDR3 DNA sequence: TGCGCCAGCAGGAGGACTAGCGGGAGGACTGGGGAGCTGTTTTTT.

This clone was picked up a small number of times. The chain couples TRBV7-9 to TRBJ1-4, with D tentatively TRBD1 (5 bases). The CDR3 runs 14 residues. Germline V gene lookup returns CDR1 SEHNR and CDR2 FQNEAQ (reference sequence). Trimming removed 2 bases at V and 6 bases at J, with 10 bases between. Here the CDR3 reads CASSLWGVDEKLFF. The CDR3 nucleotides are TGTGCCAGCAGCTTATGGGGGGTAGATGAAAAACTGTTTTTT.

This clone was seen once. The rearrangement uses TRBV19 and TRBJ1-6; D remains ambiguous. This CDR3 has 15 residues. CDR1 and CDR2 from the germline V gene are LNHDA and SQIVND (reference sequence). Trimming removed 7 bases from V and 8 bases from J, with 18 bases in between. The CDR3 nucleotides are TGTGCCAGTACCATCGGAGGGCCCCTGGATTCACCCCTCCACTTT. Encoded protein: CASTIGGPLDSPLHF. Variable domain in full (rest from reference TRBV19 and TRBJ1-6): DGGITQSPKYLFRKEGQNVTLSCEQNLNHDAMYWYRQDPGQGLRLIYYSQIVNDFQKGDIAEGYSVSREKKESFPLTVTSAQKNPTAFYLCASTIGGPLDSPLHFGNGTRLTVT.

This clone was counted once. The chain is built from TRBV19 and TRBJ1-4; tentative D call: TRBD1 (5 bases). This CDR3 is 15 amino acids long. Germline V gives CDR1 LNHDA, CDR2 SQIVND (reference sequence). V was cut by 3 bases and J by 3 bases, with 11 bases left in between. CDR3 DNA: TGTGCCAGTAGTATTAGTCCGGGGGCTAATGAAAAACTGTTTTTT. Amino acids: CASSISPGANEKLFF.